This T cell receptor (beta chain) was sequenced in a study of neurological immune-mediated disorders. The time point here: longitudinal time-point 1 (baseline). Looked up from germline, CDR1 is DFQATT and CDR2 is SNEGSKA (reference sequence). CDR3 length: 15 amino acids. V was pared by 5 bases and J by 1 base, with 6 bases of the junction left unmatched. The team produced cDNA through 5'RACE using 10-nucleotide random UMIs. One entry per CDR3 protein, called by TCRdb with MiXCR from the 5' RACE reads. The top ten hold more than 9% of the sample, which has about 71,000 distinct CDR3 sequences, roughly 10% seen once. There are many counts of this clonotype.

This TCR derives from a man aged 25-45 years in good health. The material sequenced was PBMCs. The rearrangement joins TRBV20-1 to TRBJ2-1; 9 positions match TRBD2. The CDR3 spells CSAFGLASSYNEQFF. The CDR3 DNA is TGCAGTGCTTTCGGACTAGCGAGTTCCTACAATGAGCAGTTCTTC.